Listed here are 5 T cell receptor beta chains from one sample, sequenced in a study of cytomegalovirus exposure and HLA in healthy donors. The method was immunoSEQ multiplex PCR; TCRdb's version includes in-frame clones alone and lacks a portion of them. The sample yields roughly 330,000 clones, 87% seen once. Sequenced sample: PBMCs. All receptors come from a woman aged 25 to 39 in good health and CMV-seropositive.

The rearrangement links TRBV7-2 to TRBJ2-4; D call uncertain. Trimming removed 0 bases from V and 5 bases from J, with 11 bases in between. CDR1 and CDR2 (germline): SGHTA, FQGNSA. The CDR3 length is 15 residues. The DNA for the CDR3 is TGTGCCAGCAGCTTAGCGGGTACGGTTGAAAACATTCAGTACTTC. Translating gives CASSLAGTVENIQYF. The full variable domain, in which reference TRBV7-2 and TRBJ2-4 provide the parts outside the CDR3, is GAGVSQSPSNKVTEKGKDVELRCDPISGHTALYWYRQSLGQGLEFLIYFQGNSAPDKSGLPSDRFSAERTGGSVSTLTIQRTQQEDSAVYLCASSLAGTVENIQYFGAGTRLSVL.

The rearrangement joins TRBV13 to TRBJ1-1; TRBD1 might be the D (6 bases). CDR1 and CDR2 (germline): PRHDT, FYEKMQ (reference sequence). V gave up 2 bases and J gave up 0 bases, with 10 bases separating them. The CDR3 sequence is 15 residues long. CDR3 nucleotide sequence: TGTGCCAGCAGCTTAATACAGGGTCTGAACACTGAAGCTTTCTTT. This sequence encodes CASSLIQGLNTEAFF.

The rearrangement uses TRBV7-2 and TRBJ1-5, with TRBD1 matching over 9 bases. V trimming: 1 base; J trimming: 6 bases; junction bases outside the gene matches: 4. Germline V gene data show CDR1 as SGHTA and CDR2 as FQGNSA. The CDR3 contains 15 residues. The chain's CDR3 is CASSLGTGVTQPQHF. DNA for the CDR3: TGTGCCAGCAGCTTAGGGACAGGGGTTACTCAGCCCCAGCATTTT.

The chain carries TRBV4-1 and TRBJ2-7; D uncertain. V lost 3 bases to trimming and J lost 3 bases, with 12 bases between them. The CDR3 sequence is 14 residues long. Germline CDR1 MGHRA, CDR2 YSYEKL. The CDR3 reads CASSHRVLGYEQYF. The DNA of the CDR3 is TGCGCCAGCAGCCACCGGGTCCTGGGCTACGAGCAGTACTTC.

The CDR3 protein is CASSLDTTNTQYF. The CDR3 nucleotides are TGTGCCAGCAGTTTAGACACTACAAATACGCAGTATTTT. This sequence joins TRBV28 and TRBJ2-3; D unresolved. Germline V gene data show CDR1 as MDHEN and CDR2 as SYDVKM. V gave up 2 bases and J gave up 7 bases, with 10 bases separating them. The CDR3 totals 13 residues.